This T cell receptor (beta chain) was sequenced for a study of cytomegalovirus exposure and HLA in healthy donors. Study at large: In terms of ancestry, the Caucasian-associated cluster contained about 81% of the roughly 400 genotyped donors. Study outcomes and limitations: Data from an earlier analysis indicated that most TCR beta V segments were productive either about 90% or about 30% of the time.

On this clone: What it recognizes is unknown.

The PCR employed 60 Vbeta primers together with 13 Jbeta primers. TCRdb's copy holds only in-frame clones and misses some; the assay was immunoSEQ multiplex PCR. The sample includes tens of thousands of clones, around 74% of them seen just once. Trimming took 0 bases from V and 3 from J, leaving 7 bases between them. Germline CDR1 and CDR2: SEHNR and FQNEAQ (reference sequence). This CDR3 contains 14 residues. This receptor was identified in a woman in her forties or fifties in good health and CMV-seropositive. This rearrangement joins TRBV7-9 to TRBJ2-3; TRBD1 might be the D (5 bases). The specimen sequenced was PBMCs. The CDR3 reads CASSLARDTDTQYF. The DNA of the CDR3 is TGTGCCAGCAGCTTAGCCAGGGATACAGATACGCAGTATTTT.